Shown below are 31 T cell receptor beta chains from a single sample sequenced in a study of cytomegalovirus exposure and HLA in healthy donors. Vbeta (60) and Jbeta (13) primers were used in the PCR. Using immunoSEQ multiplex PCR, the repertoire was profiled, and TCRdb retains in-frame clones only, with some absent. The sample contains around 150,000 clones, just under 85% of which appear only once. What was sequenced was PBMCs. These receptors were obtained from a man aged 25-40 years in good health and CMV-seropositive.

This chain links TRBV9 with TRBJ2-3, with 9 bases fitting TRBD2. This CDR3 has 15 residues. V dropped 1 base and J dropped 5; count of bases not matched to a gene: 5. Germline V lookup: CDR1 SGDLS, CDR2 YYNGEE. The CDR3 spells CASSVRSGGLDTQYF. CDR3 coding DNA: TGTGCCAGCAGCGTAAGAAGCGGGGGGTTAGATACGCAGTATTTT.

This chain links TRBV10-3 with TRBJ2-7; D may be TRBD2 (5 bases). The V gene lost 0 bases and the J gene lost 5 bases, with 5 bases spanning the gap. This CDR3 spans 12 amino acids. Germline CDR1 reads ENHRY; CDR2 reads SYGVKD. The CDR3 protein is CAISESGDEQYF. The CDR3 DNA is TGTGCCATCAGTGAGTCGGGAGACGAGCAGTACTTC.

This clone showed up just once. The CDR3 here is CASSRGGGGINSPLHF. DNA for the CDR3: TGCGCCAGCAGCAGAGGGGGTGGGGGCATTAATTCACCCCTCCACTTT. The rearrangement uses TRBV4-1 and TRBJ1-6; perhaps TRBD1 as D (6 bases). Trimming shortened V by 5 bases and J by 6 bases, and 17 bases separated the two germline ends. This CDR3 comprises 16 residues. The germline CDR1 and CDR2 sequences are MGHRA and YSYEKL.

The CDR3 is CASSFLTDTNSPLHF. The CDR3 DNA is TGTGCCAGCAGCTTTTTGACAGATACTAATTCACCCCTCCACTTT. V is TRBV7-2 and J is TRBJ1-6; possible D gene TRBD1, 5 bases. Germline CDR1 and CDR2: SGHTA and FQGNSA. V was trimmed by 3 bases and J by 6 bases, leaving 12 bases between them. The CDR3 loop spans 15 amino acids.

V is TRBV28 and J is TRBJ2-3, with 8 bases matching TRBD2. The ends lost 6 bases at V and 3 bases at J; junction bases unmatched: 8. In germline, CDR1 is MDHEN, CDR2 SYDVKM. The CDR3 runs to 15 residues. This chain's CDR3 is CASSLRGGLTDTQYF. CDR3 DNA sequence: TGTGCCAGCAGCCTACGGGGGGGCCTGACAGATACGCAGTATTTT.

Concerning this clone itself: Compared with germline, one end of the junction differs, possibly owing to a read error. The rearrangement links TRBV7-9 to TRBJ1-2; 7 bases match TRBD1. The germline CDR1 and CDR2 sequences are SEHNR and FQNEAQ (reference sequence). The CDR3 has 15 amino acids. The CDR3 DNA reads as TGTTCCAGCAGCTCCACCGGGACAGAGACCCATGGCTACACCTTC. It specifies CSSSSTGTETHGYTF. Full variable domain (missing parts from reference TRBV7-9 and TRBJ1-2): DTGVSQNPRHKITKRGQNVTFRCDPISEHNRLYWYRQTLGQGPEFLTYFQNEAQLEKSRLLSDRFSAERPKGSFSTLEIQRTEQGDSAMYLCSSSSTGTETHGYTFGSGTRLTVV.

The chain recombines TRBV6-1 with TRBJ2-1; a possible D gene is TRBD2 (7 bases). V dropped 6 bases and J dropped 6 bases, with 18 bases sitting between them. CDR1 and CDR2 (germline): MNHNS, SASEGT. The length of the CDR3 is 15 residues. CDR3 sequence: CASRSRGPKSNEQFF. The DNA for the CDR3 is TGTGCCAGCAGATCGCGGGGGCCTAAAAGCAATGAGCAGTTCTTC.

The chain is built from TRBV19 and TRBJ2-5; 12 nucleotides align to TRBD2. This CDR3 spans 16 amino acids. Germline CDR1 and CDR2: LNHDA and SQIVND (reference sequence). V trimming: 1 base; J trimming: 5 bases; junction bases outside the gene matches: 5. The CDR3: CASSIALAGGPETQYF. CDR3 DNA sequence: TGTGCCAGTAGTATAGCCCTAGCGGGAGGGCCGGAGACCCAGTACTTC.

CDR3 coding DNA: TGTGCCAGCAGCCTAGTATCAGATACGCAGTATTTT. It translates to CASSLVSDTQYF. This chain links TRBV11-1 with TRBJ2-3, with D uncertain. There are 12 residues in the CDR3. Germline-derived CDR1 and CDR2 are SGHAT and FQDESV (reference sequence). Trimming shortened V by 5 bases and J by 4 bases, and 7 bases separated the two germline ends.

The chain combines TRBV18 with TRBJ2-5, with TRBD2 matching 7 bases. The DNA end lines up better with TRBJ2-7; the J call may be wrong. The germline gives CDR1 KGHSH, CDR2 LQKENI. This CDR3 contains 14 residues. The chain's CDR3 is CASSPSGDLYEQYF. The CDR3 nucleotides read TGTGCCAGCTCACCAAGCGGGGATTTATACGAGCAGTACTTC.

This clone was counted between two and nine times. V gene TRBV28 combines with J gene TRBJ2-3, with 7 nucleotides matching TRBD2. In germline, CDR1 is MDHEN, CDR2 SYDVKM. V shed 9 bases, J shed 6 bases, and the junction held 15 bases outside the gene matches. There are 15 residues in the CDR3. This CDR3 is CASETASGTGDTQYF. The CDR3 nucleotides read TGTGCCAGTGAAACGGCTAGCGGTACTGGGGATACGCAGTATTTT. Full variable domain (missing parts from reference TRBV28 and TRBJ2-3): DVKVTQSSRYLVKRTGEKVFLECVQDMDHENMFWYRQDPGLGLRLIYFSYDVKMKEKGDIPEGYSVSREKKERFSLILESASTNQTSMYLCASETASGTGDTQYFGPGTRLTVL.

The V gene is TRBV7-8, the J gene TRBJ1-5; 9 nucleotides match TRBD1. CDR1 is SGHVS and CDR2 is FQNEAQ in the germline V gene. This CDR3 spans 17 amino acids. The V segment lost 1 base and the J segment 5 bases; nucleotides outside the gene matches: 9. The CDR3 nucleotides read TGTGCCAGCAGCTTAGGACCCTGGACAGGGGCGGATCAGCCCCAGCATTTT. As protein: CASSLGPWTGADQPQHF.

This sequence joins TRBV5-1 and TRBJ1-1, with a possible D match to TRBD1 (6 bases). The ends were cut back, 4 bases at V and 0 bases at J, with 10 bases in the middle. The germline gives CDR1 SGHRS, CDR2 YFSETQ. This CDR3 spans 14 amino acids. The CDR3 is CASSPGALNTEAFF. The DNA of the CDR3 is TGCGCCAGCAGCCCAGGGGCTTTGAACACTGAAGCTTTCTTT.

This clone turned up a few times. The chain is built from TRBV7-3 and TRBJ1-2, with TRBD1 identical over 9 bases. V lost 2 bases and J lost 8; bases outside the gene matches: 3. Per germline, CDR1 SGHTA and CDR2 FQGTGA. The CDR3 loop spans 13 amino acids. The CDR3 coding sequence is TGTGCCAGCAGCTTAGGACAGGGGACCGGCTACACCTTC. Protein product: CASSLGQGTGYTF.

This chain uses TRBV9 with TRBJ2-2; no definite D call. There are 16 residues in the CDR3. Trimming pared 0 bases from V and 3 bases from J, leaving 12 bases between. Looked up from germline, CDR1 is SGDLS and CDR2 is YYNGEE. The DNA of the CDR3 is TGTGCCAGCAGCGTAGCGGGTAGTCCGTACACCGGGGAGCTGTTTTTT. Residues: CASSVAGSPYTGELFF.

The chain uses TRBV7-9 and TRBJ1-2; no clear D. V dropped 1 base and J dropped 8 bases, with 14 bases sitting between them. Germline-derived CDR1 and CDR2 are SEHNR and FQNEAQ (reference sequence). This CDR3 has 14 residues. The CDR3 is CASSLDALPGGYTF. CDR3 DNA sequence: TGTGCCAGCAGCTTAGACGCCCTCCCCGGGGGCTACACCTTC.

Concerning this clone itself: In the same sample, other DNA sequences code for this CDR3. The gene calls are TRBV30 and TRBJ2-7; D unclear. Germline CDR1 is GTSNPN and CDR2 is SVGIG (reference sequence). Trimming took 2 bases from V and 1 from J, leaving 6 bases between them. CDR3 size: 12 residues. CDR3 protein: CAWSRSSYEQYF. CDR3 nucleotides: TGTGCCTGGAGTCGTAGTTCCTACGAGCAGTACTTC.

V is TRBV10-3 and J is TRBJ2-7, with D possibly being TRBD2 (6 bases). V lost 4 bases and J lost 0, with 10 bases in between. CDR1 is ENHRY, CDR2 SYGVKD, per germline. The CDR3 consists of 14 residues. CDR3 loop: CAISATAGSYEQYF. For the CDR3, the DNA is TGTGCCATCAGTGCCACAGCGGGCTCCTACGAGCAGTACTTC.

This clone occurred once. The rearrangement uses TRBV9 and TRBJ1-3; no definite D call. V shed 4 bases and J shed 0 bases, with 8 bases lying between them. The germline CDR1 and CDR2 sequences are SGDLS and YYNGEE. The CDR3 extends over 14 amino acids. The CDR3 spells CASSRQASGNTIYF. The CDR3 bases are TGTGCCAGCAGCAGACAAGCCTCTGGAAACACCATATATTTT.

This clone was counted a few times. This chain links TRBV6-5 with TRBJ1-1; D is unresolved. Trimming removed 1 base at V and 7 bases at J, with 7 bases between. CDR3 size: 12 residues. CDR1 is MNHEY, CDR2 SVGAGI, per germline. CDR3 residues: CASSYFGGEAFF. CDR3 DNA: TGTGCCAGCAGTTACTTCGGTGGTGAAGCTTTCTTT.

This chain connects TRBV7-3 to TRBJ2-2, with 13 bases matching TRBD2. The CDR3 runs 18 residues. V lost 2 bases and J lost 0; bases outside the gene matches: 3. Looked up from germline, CDR1 is SGHTA and CDR2 is FQGTGA. The CDR3 DNA sequence: TGTGCCAGCAGCTTAGGACTAGCGGGGGTCTCGAACACCGGGGAGCTGTTTTTT. It translates to CASSLGLAGVSNTGELFF.

This clone was recorded only once. The chain has TRBV29-1 and TRBJ2-3, with 8 bases that match TRBD1. The V segment lost 5 bases and the J segment 3 bases; nucleotides outside the gene matches: 7. Germline assignment: CDR1 SQVTM and CDR2 ANQGSEA. The CDR3 is made up of 14 amino acids. The CDR3 nucleotides read TGCAGCGTTCTGACAGGGGCAATGACAGATACGCAGTATTTT. It codes for CSVLTGAMTDTQYF.

This clone has just one count. The V and J genes are TRBV7-7 and TRBJ2-7; D ambiguous. CDR1 is SSHAT and CDR2 is FNYEAQ in the germline V gene (reference sequence). The CDR3 has 15 residues. Between the trimmed V and J ends, which lost 1 base and 5 bases, there was a span of 15 bases. CDR3 in amino acids: CASSLGWASLNEQYF. In nucleotides, the CDR3 is TGTGCCAGCAGCTTAGGGTGGGCTTCCCTAAACGAGCAGTACTTC.

The chain has TRBV28 and TRBJ2-1; D is perhaps TRBD1 (6 bases). This CDR3 spans 14 amino acids. Germline V gene sequence: CDR1 MDHEN, CDR2 SYDVKM. With 6 bases removed from V and 9 bases from J, the gap between germline ends came to 18 bases. The CDR3 is CASSLPPIQGEQFF. The CDR3 DNA follows: TGTGCCAGCAGCCTTCCCCCCATACAGGGTGAGCAGTTCTTC.

The gene calls are TRBV5-5 and TRBJ2-1; D gene unclear. The V end was cut by 1 base, the J end by 8 bases, with 4 bases between. Germline CDR1 SGHKS, CDR2 YYEKEE (reference sequence). This CDR3 comprises 11 residues. The CDR3 sequence is CASSLFDEQFF. The CDR3 DNA reads as TGTGCCAGCAGCTTGTTCGATGAGCAGTTCTTC.

The V and J genes are TRBV9 and TRBJ2-3; TRBD2 aligns across 10 bases. This CDR3 region has 18 residues. Germline V gives CDR1 SGDLS, CDR2 YYNGEE. J lost 2 bases, V lost 4 bases, and 13 bases had no gene match. As DNA, the CDR3 is TGTGCCAGCAGCACCCATCCCGGGACTAGCGTCGCCACAGATACGCAGTATTTT. It codes for CASSTHPGTSVATDTQYF.

V usage is TRBV6-1 and J usage is TRBJ2-1; D unclear. CDR1 and CDR2 from the germline V gene are MNHNS and SASEGT. The CDR3 sequence is 12 residues long. V lost 6 bases to trimming and J lost 5 bases, with 8 bases between them. Here the CDR3 DNA reads TGTGCCAGCAGCACCACTCACAATGAGCAGTTCTTC. Amino acid sequence: CASSTTHNEQFF.

This clone appeared a few times. The J gene is TRBJ2-3, the V gene TRBV11-2; 7 bases agree with TRBD2. V was clipped by 0 bases and J by 6 bases; unmatched bases: 12. Per germline, CDR1 SGHAT and CDR2 FQNNGV. This CDR3 region has 17 residues. The CDR3 bases are TGTGCCAGCAGCTTAGAAAGAGGGAGGGGTAAAATGGATACGCAGTATTTT. This sequence encodes CASSLERGRGKMDTQYF. The full variable domain, completed using reference TRBV11-2 and TRBJ2-3, is EAGVAQSPRYKIIEKRQSVAFWCNPISGHATLYWYQQILGQGPKLLIQFQNNGVVDDSQLPKDRFSAERLKGVDSTLKIQPAKLEDSAVYLCASSLERGRGKMDTQYFGPGTRLTVL.

This clone has a single count. The chain couples TRBV19 to TRBJ1-1; D not certain. CDR3 size: 13 residues. Trimming removed 9 bases from V and 4 bases from J, with 15 bases in between. CDR1 LNHDA and CDR2 SQIVND come from the germline V gene (reference sequence). The CDR3 nucleotides read TGTGCCAGCCGGAGGGAGCGCGGCACTGAAGCTTTCTTT. Translated: CASRRERGTEAFF.

This clone was recorded a few times. The chain carries TRBV6-1 and TRBJ1-5; 8 nucleotides align to TRBD1. The V gene end was trimmed by 6 bases and the J gene end by 6 bases; junction bases not matched to a gene: 10. The germline V gene encodes CDR1 MNHNS and CDR2 SASEGT. This CDR3 region has 15 residues. The CDR3, as DNA: TGTGCCAGCAGGGCCGGACAGGGTTGGAGTCAGCCCCAGCATTTT. Protein product: CASRAGQGWSQPQHF.

The J gene is TRBJ2-1, the V gene TRBV5-1; D is unresolved. Germline V gives CDR1 SGHRS, CDR2 YFSETQ. V lost 4 bases and J 7 bases, leaving 18 bases between the germline ends. This CDR3 is built from 15 residues. The CDR3 here is CASSQLRSVVNEQFF. As DNA, the CDR3 is TGCGCCAGCAGCCAACTGAGGTCGGTCGTGAATGAGCAGTTCTTC.